This passage covers 20 T cell receptor beta chains from one sample sequenced in a study of radiation and T cells in renal cell carcinoma. The repertoire was sequenced with immunoSEQ multiplex PCR; TCRdb's copy has only in-frame clones and lacks some. The sample consists of fewer than 150,000 clones, around nine tenths of them appearing once. Noted time point: blood 2 weeks post-SBRT. Treatment specified: 15 Gy SBRT to primary tumor, nephrectomy 4 weeks later. Specimen: blood, collected from a patient whose treatment included radiotherapy and nephrectomy. Receptor source: a woman aged 70 to 79 with renal cell carcinoma.

CDR3: CASRDRFQWEPQHF. In nucleotides, the CDR3 is TGTGCCAGCAGGGACAGGTTCCAATGGGAGCCCCAGCATTTT. The rearrangement uses TRBV7-8 and TRBJ1-5; 7 bases are a match to TRBD1. The germline gives CDR1 SGHVS, CDR2 FQNEAQ. The CDR3 spans 14 residues. Trimming took 6 bases from V and 8 from J; bases not matched to a gene: 10. The variable domain in full, with the rest retrieved from reference TRBV7-8 and TRBJ1-5, is GAGVSQSPRYKVAKRGQDVALRCDPISGHVSLFWYQQALGQGPEFLTYFQNEAQLDKSGLPSDRFFAERPEGSVSTLKIQRTQQEDSAVYLCASRDRFQWEPQHFGDGTRLSIL.

The chain couples TRBV9 to TRBJ2-2; 11 nucleotides line up with TRBD2. From germline, CDR1 is SGDLS and CDR2 YYNGEE. Trimming removed 4 bases from V and 5 bases from J; junction bases left unmatched: 7. CDR3 size: 16 residues. The CDR3 loop is CASSHETSGVTGELFF. The CDR3 DNA reads as TGTGCCAGCAGCCACGAGACTAGCGGGGTAACCGGGGAGCTGTTTTTT.

This clone has more than one count but fewer than ten. The chain carries TRBV2 and TRBJ1-1; weak D call: TRBD1 (5 bases). V dropped 3 bases and J dropped 7 bases, with 15 bases sitting between them. This CDR3 is 14 amino acids long. Per germline, CDR1 SNHLY and CDR2 FYNNEI. The CDR3 DNA sequence: TGTGCCAGCAGTGATAGCAGGGATACCGTTGAAGCTTTCTTT. Amino acid sequence: CASSDSRDTVEAFF.

This rearrangement joins TRBV5-4 to TRBJ1-3; TRBD1 matches at 8 bases. The V gene's germline CDR1 is SGHNT and CDR2 YYREEE (reference sequence). Unmatched junction bases numbered 6, after V lost 0 bases and J lost 1 base. The CDR3 contains 17 residues. The CDR3 coding sequence is TGTGCCAGCAGCTTGGTGCCAGGGGGCGCATCTGGAAACACCATATATTTT. It translates to CASSLVPGGASGNTIYF.

V gene TRBV5-1 combines with J gene TRBJ2-3, with D uncertain. This CDR3 is 15 amino acids long. Germline loops: CDR1 SGHRS, CDR2 YFSETQ. V lost 5 bases to trimming and J lost 2 bases, with 15 bases between them. The CDR3 DNA sequence: TGCGCCAGCAGTCGAGATGGGTGGGACACAGATACGCAGTATTTT. It translates to CASSRDGWDTDTQYF. Variable domain in full (rest from reference TRBV5-1 and TRBJ2-3): KAGVTQTPRYLIKTRGQQVTLSCSPISGHRSVSWYQQTPGQGLQFLFEYFSETQRNKGNFPGRFSGRQFSNSRSEMNVSTLELGDSALYLCASSRDGWDTDTQYFGPGTRLTVL.

Worth noting for this clone: At one boundary the junction diverges from the germline segment, which might be a read error. The chain employs TRBV5-1 and TRBJ2-2; D is unclear. CDR3 length: 12 residues. Germline assignment: CDR1 SGHRS and CDR2 YFSETQ. Here the CDR3 reads CASRFDAGELFF. The DNA for the CDR3 is TGCGCCAGCCGCTTTGACGCCGGGGAGCTGTTTTTT.

J is TRBJ1-1 and V is TRBV5-1; D not resolved. The CDR3 has 14 amino acids. Trimming left V 2 bases short and J 4 bases short, with 12 bases between. The V gene's germline CDR1 is SGHRS and CDR2 YFSETQ. The CDR3 nucleotides are TGCGCCAGCAGCTTCATCCGACCTGGCACTGAAGCTTTCTTT. Protein: CASSFIRPGTEAFF.

The rearrangement joins TRBV5-1 to TRBJ1-6; 7 bases map to TRBD1. The germline gives CDR1 SGHRS, CDR2 YFSETQ. This CDR3 spans 16 amino acids. Trimming at V came to 0 bases and at J to 5 bases, leaving 5 bases not matched to a gene. CDR3 loop: CASSLGGGADNSPLHF. The CDR3 DNA follows: TGCGCCAGCAGCTTGGGAGGGGGCGCAGATAATTCACCCCTCCACTTT.

The chain has TRBV28 and TRBJ1-1; D ambiguous. CDR1 is MDHEN and CDR2 is SYDVKM in the germline V gene. This CDR3 is 15 amino acids long. Trimming cost V 2 bases and J 0 bases, with 10 bases left between them. For the CDR3, the DNA is TGTGCCAGCAGTTTAAGGCAGATTTTGAACACTGAAGCTTTCTTT. Residues: CASSLRQILNTEAFF.

The rearrangement joins TRBV19 to TRBJ1-5; TRBD1 matches 8 bases. CDR3 length equals 15 residues. Germline V CDR1 and CDR2: LNHDA, SQIVND (reference sequence). Losses at the gene ends were 4 bases for V and 0 bases for J; bases not matched to a gene: 2. This chain's CDR3 is CASSTTGDSNQPQHF. For the CDR3, the DNA is TGTGCCAGTAGTACGACAGGGGATAGCAATCAGCCCCAGCATTTT. The complete variable domain, with remaining parts taken from reference TRBV19 and TRBJ1-5, reads DGGITQSPKYLFRKEGQNVTLSCEQNLNHDAMYWYRQDPGQGLRLIYYSQIVNDFQKGDIAEGYSVSREKKESFPLTVTSAQKNPTAFYLCASSTTGDSNQPQHFGDGTRLSIL.

The CDR3 loop reads CAIAPGSPPYEQYF. As DNA, the CDR3 is TGTGCCATCGCCCCAGGTTCTCCTCCCTACGAGCAGTACTTC. V is TRBV10-3 and J is TRBJ2-7, with D unresolved. Trimming left V 8 bases short and J 2 bases short, with 16 bases between. The germline V gene encodes CDR1 ENHRY and CDR2 SYGVKD. The CDR3 loop spans 14 amino acids.

The rearrangement joins TRBV19 to TRBJ1-5; D gene uncertain. CDR1 LNHDA and CDR2 SQIVND come from the germline V gene (reference sequence). This CDR3 contains 15 residues. The V end lost 1 base, the J end lost 5 bases, and 12 bases lay between the germline ends. This CDR3 reads CASSIGVGLYQPQHF. The CDR3 bases are TGTGCCAGTAGTATAGGGGTGGGGTTGTATCAGCCCCAGCATTTT.

The chain uses TRBV2 and TRBJ2-1, with TRBD1 identical over 12 bases. V lost 7 bases to trimming and J lost 4 bases; unmatched junction nucleotides: 5. Germline loops: CDR1 SNHLY, CDR2 FYNNEI. This CDR3 is built from 15 residues. The CDR3 loop reads CASTLGQGAYNEQFF. The CDR3 nucleotides are TGTGCCAGCACCCTGGGACAGGGGGCGTACAATGAGCAGTTCTTC.

This clone appeared a few times. This sequence joins TRBV6-5 and TRBJ1-6; D is ambiguous. Germline V lookup: CDR1 MNHEY, CDR2 SVGAGI. V was cut by 2 bases and J by 9 bases, with 8 bases left in between. The CDR3 length is 13 residues. CDR3 nucleotides: TGTGCCAGCAGTTACGTGAGGGCTTCACCCCTCCACTTT. Translated, it gives CASSYVRASPLHF.

This clone was recorded once. In DNA, the CDR3 is TGTGCCAGCAGTCCTAACAGGGCGGCGTCCTACGAGCAGTACTTC. The encoded protein is CASSPNRAASYEQYF. This chain joins TRBV6-5 and TRBJ2-7; a weak D match, TRBD1 (6 bases). This CDR3 spans 15 amino acids. The germline CDR1 and CDR2 sequences are MNHEY and SVGAGI. The ends were cut back, 5 bases at V and 1 base at J, with 15 bases in the middle.

The chain couples TRBV9 to TRBJ1-2, with a possible D match to TRBD1 (6 bases). The CDR3 contains 15 residues. Germline lookup yields CDR1 SGDLS and CDR2 YYNGEE. The ends were cut back, 0 bases at V and 5 bases at J, with 14 bases in the middle. DNA of the CDR3: TGTGCCAGCAGCGTAGGGGGGCCAGGGGATTATGGCTACACCTTC. Translating gives CASSVGGPGDYGYTF.

Only one count was recorded for this clone. The chain employs TRBV5-1 and TRBJ1-1; TRBD1 agrees at 8 bases. V trimming: 3 bases; J trimming: 5 bases; junction bases outside the gene matches: 6. This CDR3 contains 14 residues. Germline V gene sequence: CDR1 SGHRS, CDR2 YFSETQ. CDR3: CASSSQGAGTEAFF. In nucleotides, the CDR3 is TGCGCCAGCAGCTCCCAGGGGGCGGGGACTGAAGCTTTCTTT.

This chain connects TRBV27 to TRBJ2-3; TRBD1 agrees at 7 bases. The V gene's germline CDR1 is MNHEY and CDR2 SMNVEV (reference sequence). The CDR3 totals 13 residues. Trimming removed 6 bases from V and 6 bases from J; junction bases left unmatched: 6. CDR3 amino acids: CASRQTGSDTQYF. The CDR3 DNA is TGTGCCAGCAGACAGACAGGGTCGGATACGCAGTATTTT.

The rearrangement uses TRBV5-1 and TRBJ1-4; no definite D call. The V and J ends lost 1 base and 0 bases respectively, with 10 bases between them. The CDR3 length is 16 residues. Germline V gene data show CDR1 as SGHRS and CDR2 as YFSETQ. The CDR3 region is CASSLSGAATNEKLFF. The CDR3 DNA sequence: TGCGCCAGCAGCTTGTCGGGCGCAGCAACTAATGAAAAACTGTTTTTT.

The chain employs TRBV5-1 and TRBJ2-3; the D is unclear. The CDR3 length is 12 residues. Trimming stripped 4 bases from V and 6 bases from J, with 9 bases between. Germline V gene sequence: CDR1 SGHRS, CDR2 YFSETQ. The CDR3 reads CASSRLGDTQYF. The CDR3 region has the DNA TGCGCCAGCAGCCGACTCGGGGATACGCAGTATTTT.